The 18 T cell receptor beta chains below all came from one sample that was sequenced in a study of cytomegalovirus exposure and HLA in healthy donors. The method was immunoSEQ multiplex PCR; TCRdb's version includes in-frame clones alone and lacks a portion of them. The sample has some 68,000 clones, over 85% seen once. Sequenced sample: PBMCs. The source is a man aged 18 to 29 in good health and CMV-seropositive.

The chain recombines TRBV6-6 with TRBJ1-5, with D hard to call. The CDR3 sequence is 15 residues long. The germline V gene has CDR1 MNHNY and CDR2 SVGAGI (reference sequence). The ends were cut back, 2 bases at V and 4 bases at J, with 12 bases in the middle. The CDR3 DNA sequence: TGTGCCAGCAGTTACGGTCAGAGGAGGAATCAGCCCCAGCATTTT. Its protein product is CASSYGQRRNQPQHF.

The rearrangement uses TRBV4-1 and TRBJ1-5, with TRBD1 matching 9 bases. Germline V gives CDR1 MGHRA, CDR2 YSYEKL. The CDR3 runs 18 residues. Trimming at V came to 0 bases and at J to 5 bases, leaving 11 bases not matched to a gene. CDR3 loop: CASSQDPPRDRDYQPQHF. The CDR3 region has the DNA TGCGCCAGCAGCCAAGATCCCCCCCGGGACAGGGACTATCAGCCCCAGCATTTT.

This chain links TRBV6-5 with TRBJ2-3; tentative D call: TRBD2 (5 bases). The V gene's germline CDR1 is MNHEY and CDR2 SVGAGI. The CDR3 runs 14 residues. Trimming shortened V by 8 bases and J by 5 bases, and 17 bases separated the two germline ends. In DNA form, the CDR3 reads TGTGCCAGCCAGGAAGGGAGATCAGGAGATACGCAGTATTTT. This encodes CASQEGRSGDTQYF.

The chain combines TRBV5-1 with TRBJ2-5; TRBD2 aligns across 8 bases. Per germline, CDR1 SGHRS and CDR2 YFSETQ. The CDR3 totals 18 residues. Trimming removed 3 bases from V and 0 bases from J; junction bases left unmatched: 13. CDR3 sequence (DNA): TGCGCCAGCAGCTCCGCCCCTAGGGGAGCGGGGGACCAAGAGACCCAGTACTTC. Protein: CASSSAPRGAGDQETQYF.

The chain links TRBV7-2 to TRBJ2-5; tentatively, D is TRBD1 (5 bases). V lost 5 bases, J lost 5 bases, and 15 bases lay in between. Germline CDR1 reads SGHTA; CDR2 reads FQGNSA. The CDR3 has 14 amino acids. This CDR3 is CASSEDIGYETQYF. The CDR3 DNA reads as TGTGCCAGCAGCGAGGACATAGGTTATGAGACCCAGTACTTC.

J is TRBJ2-3 and V is TRBV6-5, with TRBD2 as a possible D gene (5 bases). V was trimmed by 6 bases and J by 8 bases, leaving 6 bases between them. The CDR3 is 10 residues long. Germline values: CDR1 MNHEY, CDR2 SVGAGI. The CDR3 region is CASSGVTQYF. CDR3 sequence (DNA): TGTGCCAGCAGCGGGGTTACGCAGTATTTT.

The chain is built from TRBV2 and TRBJ2-7, with a possible D match to TRBD1 (5 bases). CDR3 length: 13 amino acids. CDR1 and CDR2 (germline): SNHLY, FYNNEI. V was cut by 3 bases and J by 3 bases, with 9 bases left in between. This chain's CDR3 is CASSDSRGYEQYF. In DNA, the CDR3 is TGTGCCAGCAGTGATTCTAGGGGCTACGAGCAGTACTTC.

This clone was seen just once. This chain connects TRBV9 to TRBJ2-2, with a possible D match to TRBD2 (6 bases). Deletions cut 4 bases from V and 4 bases from J, with 29 bases between. This CDR3 contains 20 residues. Germline V gives CDR1 SGDLS, CDR2 YYNGEE. The CDR3 here is CASSPPSPILRGQGTGELFF. In DNA, the CDR3 is TGTGCCAGCAGCCCACCCTCCCCAATTCTGCGGGGTCAGGGCACCGGGGAGCTGTTTTTT.

This clone has just one count. V gene TRBV7-9 combines with J gene TRBJ2-7, with 8 bases identical to TRBD1. Germline V gene lookup returns CDR1 SEHNR and CDR2 FQNEAQ (reference sequence). This CDR3 is built from 16 residues. V trimming: 1 base; J trimming: 6 bases; junction bases outside the gene matches: 11. For the CDR3, the DNA is TGTGCCAGCAGCTTAGGGGCCGGGGCAGGGGGCCGCGAGCAGTACTTC. Translation gives CASSLGAGAGGREQYF.

This rearrangement joins TRBV6-5 to TRBJ2-3; tentative D call: TRBD1 (5 bases). The CDR3 spans 14 residues. CDR1 MNHEY and CDR2 SVGAGI come from the germline V gene. Between the trimmed V and J ends, which lost 2 bases and 0 bases, there was a span of 6 bases. CDR3 in amino acids: CASSYGASTDTQYF. DNA for the CDR3: TGTGCCAGCAGTTACGGGGCTAGCACAGATACGCAGTATTTT.

The J gene is TRBJ2-1, the V gene TRBV19; 8 positions match TRBD2. V shed 3 bases and J 7 bases; nucleotides not matched to a gene: 8. The germline V gene encodes CDR1 LNHDA and CDR2 SQIVND (reference sequence). The CDR3 has 15 residues. CDR3 sequence (DNA): TGTGCCAGTAGTATGACGGGGGGGCCTACGAATGAGCAGTTCTTC. It codes for CASSMTGGPTNEQFF.

This clone was counted a single time. The chain combines TRBV9 with TRBJ1-5, with D uncertain. CDR1 is SGDLS and CDR2 is YYNGEE in the germline V gene. V was trimmed by 0 bases and J by 6 bases, leaving 10 bases between them. CDR3 length: 14 residues. DNA for the CDR3: TGTGCCAGCAGCGTAGGGGCGGGTAGTCAGCCCCAGCATTTT. Amino acid sequence: CASSVGAGSQPQHF.

The chain couples TRBV2 to TRBJ2-7; 10 nucleotides line up with TRBD2. Germline lookup yields CDR1 SNHLY and CDR2 FYNNEI. This CDR3 region has 14 residues. V was clipped by 6 bases and J by 2 bases; unmatched bases: 4. The CDR3 region has the DNA TGTGCCAGCAGAGGGACTAGCGTAACCTACGAGCAGTACTTC. Translation gives CASRGTSVTYEQYF.

This clone was seen only once. The chain couples TRBV21-1 to TRBJ2-4; the table's TRBD2 call for D was not verified on the DNA. TRBV21-1 counts as a pseudogene. This CDR3 has 21 amino acids. CDR3 protein: CASSKARGKKRVGETKNIQYF. As DNA, the CDR3 is TGTGCCAGCAGCAAAGCACGGGGGAAGAAGCGGGTCGGGGAAACCAAAAACATTCAGTACTTC.

The rearrangement joins TRBV5-1 to TRBJ2-7, with D maybe TRBD1 (5 bases). Trimming took 0 bases from V and 7 from J, leaving 17 bases between them. Germline CDR1 SGHRS, CDR2 YFSETQ. This CDR3 comprises 15 residues. CDR3 sequence (DNA): TGCGCCAGCAGCTTGGAGACCGGCAGGGTTCAAGAGCAGTACTTC. Its protein product is CASSLETGRVQEQYF.

The rearrangement links TRBV5-5 to TRBJ1-2; D gene uncertain. Germline V lookup: CDR1 SGHKS, CDR2 YYEKEE (reference sequence). The CDR3 consists of 14 residues. V lost 2 bases, J lost 1 base, and 9 bases lay in between. The DNA for the CDR3 is TGTGCCAGCAGCTTTCCCGGGAATAACTATGGCTACACCTTC. Amino acids: CASSFPGNNYGYTF.

This clone was recorded once. V and J are TRBV6-1 and TRBJ2-7, with TRBD2 matching over 7 bases. This CDR3 comprises 15 residues. J lost 2 bases, V lost 2 bases, and 6 bases had no gene match. The germline V gene encodes CDR1 MNHNS and CDR2 SASEGT. The CDR3 sequence: CASSEYSGPPYEQYF. The CDR3, as DNA: TGTGCCAGCAGTGAATATAGCGGGCCACCCTACGAGCAGTACTTC.

The chain employs TRBV28 and TRBJ2-1; 10 bases agree with TRBD2. Per the germline V gene, CDR1 is MDHEN and CDR2 is SYDVKM. Losses at the gene ends were 6 bases for V and 7 bases for J; bases not matched to a gene: 6. The CDR3 sequence is 14 residues long. The CDR3 region is CASSRLAGINEQFF. The CDR3 nucleotides are TGTGCCAGCAGCCGACTAGCGGGTATAAATGAGCAGTTCTTC. Together with reference TRBV28 and TRBJ2-1, the CDR3 gives the full variable domain: DVKVTQSSRYLVKRTGEKVFLECVQDMDHENMFWYRQDPGLGLRLIYFSYDVKMKEKGDIPEGYSVSREKKERFSLILESASTNQTSMYLCASSRLAGINEQFFGPGTRLTVL.